This passage covers 28 T cell receptor beta chains from one sample sequenced in a study of HIV-infected patients and healthy controls. Alpha and beta constant-region primers primed reverse transcription of around 0.5 ug RNA. Separate chain-specific third strand synthesis with multiplexing indices produced the alpha and beta libraries. Via MiXCR, TCRdb re-called the 5' RACE reads, giving one row per CDR3 protein. Among about 3,300 distinct CDR3 sequences listed, about 20% were seen once. Whole blood was used without fractionation, so all unsorted peripheral T cells were included. Sequencing was performed on blood, taken before antiretroviral therapy. The receptors were sampled from an adult with HIV infection.

By share, this clonotype counts as medium-sized. The chain links TRBV6-5 to TRBJ2-1; TRBD1 matches 10 bases. The germline CDR1 and CDR2 sequences are MNHEY and SVGAGI. V lost 2 bases, J lost 8 bases, and 3 bases stayed unmatched. This CDR3 comprises 14 residues. The chain's CDR3 is CASSYGDRGYEQFF. CDR3 nucleotide sequence: TGTGCCAGCAGTTACGGGGACAGGGGTTATGAGCAGTTCTTC.

The rearrangement joins TRBV3-1 to TRBJ1-6; maybe TRBD1 (6 bases). V shed 1 base and J shed 7 bases, with 11 bases lying between them. The CDR3 contains 15 residues. Germline values: CDR1 LGHDT, CDR2 YNNKEL (reference sequence). CDR3 sequence (DNA): TGTGCCAGCAGCCAAGGACAGGTGGGAAATTCACCCCTCCACTTT. Amino acids: CASSQGQVGNSPLHF.

Concerning this clonotype: This could be a read error, since a much larger clone is one nucleotide away. V and J are TRBV19 and TRBJ2-1, with D possibly matching TRBD2 (5 bases). Germline assignment: CDR1 LNHDA and CDR2 SQIVND (reference sequence). V lost 5 bases to trimming and J lost 0 bases, with 8 bases between them. The CDR3 spans 14 residues. For the CDR3, the DNA is TGTGCCAGTAGTTGTGGGAGCTCCTACAATGAGCAGTTCTTC. Encoded protein: CASSCGSSYNEQFF.

This clonotype is labeled as large. V gene TRBV29-1 combines with J gene TRBJ1-1; D possibly corresponds to TRBD1 (6 bases). This CDR3 region has 11 residues. V shed 4 bases and J shed 4 bases, with 7 bases lying between them. In germline, CDR1 is SQVTM, CDR2 ANQGSEA. In DNA form, the CDR3 reads TGCAGCGTTGGACAGGTCACTGAAGCTTTCTTT. It is translated as CSVGQVTEAFF.

This clonotype is labeled as medium-sized. V usage is TRBV15 and J usage is TRBJ1-2; no clear D gene. The CDR3 is made up of 13 amino acids. The V gene lost 4 bases and the J gene lost 3 bases, with 9 bases spanning the gap. Germline lookup yields CDR1 LNHNV and CDR2 YYDKDF (reference sequence). The CDR3 region is CATSTDADYGYTF. The CDR3 DNA sequence: TGTGCCACCAGCACGGACGCCGACTATGGCTACACCTTC.

This clonotype is a singleton in its sample. Just one base apart from a much larger clone, this may be a read error. CDR3 nucleotide sequence: TGTGCCAGCAGATCGGGGTTCACCGGGGAGCTGTTTTTT. Its protein is CASRSGFTGELFF. The J gene is TRBJ2-2, the V gene TRBV7-8; weak D call: TRBD2 (5 bases). CDR1 is SGHVS and CDR2 is FQNEAQ in the germline V gene. The V end lost 6 bases, the J end lost 4 bases, and 9 bases lay between the germline ends. The CDR3 sequence is 13 residues long.

This clonotype was found a few times. The chain joins TRBV18 to TRBJ2-2, with a tentative D call TRBD1 (5 bases). In germline, CDR1 is KGHSH, CDR2 LQKENI. The CDR3 contains 14 residues. V lost 4 bases, J lost 8 bases, and 14 bases lay in between. The CDR3 DNA sequence: TGTGCCAGCTCACGACGCAGGGATGTAGGGGAGCTGTTTTTT. Protein sequence: CASSRRRDVGELFF. The complete variable domain, with remaining parts taken from reference TRBV18 and TRBJ2-2, reads NAGVMQNPRHLVRRRGQEARLRCSPMKGHSHVYWYRQLPEEGLKFMVYLQKENIIDESGMPKERFSAEFPKEGPSILRIQQVVRGDSAAYFCASSRRRDVGELFFGEGSRLTVL.

The count of this clonotype is one. This clone may be a read error of a much larger clone one base away. V and J are TRBV6-2 or TRBV6-3 and TRBJ2-1; D is unclear. Germline V gives CDR1 MNHEY, CDR2 SVGEGT. This CDR3 spans 12 amino acids. Trimming removed 2 bases at V and 9 bases at J, with 8 bases between. The CDR3 loop is CASSYMWVEQFF. CDR3 sequence (DNA): TGTGCCAGCAGTTACATGTGGGTTGAGCAGTTCTTC.

By proportion, this clonotype is medium-sized (0.01 to 0.1%). The chain links TRBV12-3 or TRBV12-4 to TRBJ2-1; tentative D call: TRBD2 (5 bases). Trimming removed 4 bases from V and 6 bases from J, with 25 bases in between. This CDR3 region has 18 residues. DNA for the CDR3: TGTGCCAGCAGTTCATACGAGGCCGGACTTCCAAGAGGCAATGAGCAGTTCTTC. Translated: CASSSYEAGLPRGNEQFF.

This clonotype was picked up a small number of times. This chain links TRBV5-8 with TRBJ2-1, with 9 positions matching TRBD2. The CDR3 is 15 residues long. CDR1 and CDR2 from the germline V gene are SGHTS and YDEGEE. The V and J ends lost 2 bases and 7 bases, in that order; junction bases with no gene match: 7. The CDR3 reads CASSLVAGDGNEQFF. DNA for the CDR3: TGTGCCAGCAGCTTAGTAGCGGGGGATGGAAATGAGCAGTTCTTC.

This clonotype is medium-sized within its sample. The V and J genes are TRBV7-9 and TRBJ2-1; 7 positions agree with TRBD2. Germline V lookup: CDR1 SEHNR, CDR2 FQNEAQ (reference sequence). The CDR3 length is 15 residues. With V trimmed by 4 bases and J by 0 bases, 3 bases remained unmatched. The CDR3 nucleotides read TGTGCCAGCAGCTCTGCGGGAGTCTCCTACAATGAGCAGTTCTTC. It is translated as CASSSAGVSYNEQFF. The full variable domain, with the rest looked up from reference TRBV7-9 and TRBJ2-1, is DTGVSQNPRHKITKRGQNVTFRCDPISEHNRLYWYRQTLGQGPEFLTYFQNEAQLEKSRLLSDRFSAERPKGSFSTLEIQRTEQGDSAMYLCASSSAGVSYNEQFFGPGTRLTVL.

Sample share makes this clonotype medium-sized. The rearrangement joins TRBV5-6 to TRBJ2-5; D unresolved. This CDR3 comprises 11 residues. V was clipped by 4 bases and J by 5 bases, with 6 bases between them. CDR1 SGHDT and CDR2 YYEEEE come from the germline V gene. Written as DNA, the CDR3 is TGTGCCAGCAGCGTGCGGGAGACCCAGTACTTC. Translation: CASSVRETQYF.

About this clonotype itself: Given a much more abundant clone one base away, this may be a read error. This chain links TRBV7-8 with TRBJ2-2; possible D gene TRBD2, 5 bases. The V gene's germline CDR1 is SGHVS and CDR2 FQNEAQ. The CDR3 is 13 amino acids. The CDR3 region has the DNA TGTGCCAGCAGCTCGGGGTTCACCGTGGAGCTGTTTTTT. Protein product: CASSSGFTVELFF.

This chain joins TRBV5-1 and TRBJ2-2, with unresolved D. Between the trimmed V and J ends, which lost 2 bases and 6 bases, there was a span of 2 bases. CDR1 and CDR2 from the germline V gene are SGHRS and YFSETQ. This CDR3 region has 11 residues. The CDR3 DNA reads TGCGCCAGCAGCTTTGCCGGGGAGCTGTTTTTT. Encoded protein: CASSFAGELFF.

This clonotype is medium-sized. V usage is TRBV2 and J usage is TRBJ2-1, with 10 bases that match TRBD2. Germline CDR1 SNHLY, CDR2 FYNNEI. The ends lost 4 bases at V and 0 bases at J; junction bases unmatched: 12. The CDR3 is made up of 19 amino acids. The CDR3 DNA follows: TGTGCCAGCAGTGTTAAAAGCGGGGGGGCACGGGGCTCCTACAATGAGCAGTTCTTC. Translation: CASSVKSGGARGSYNEQFF.

In the case of this clonotype: Just one base apart from a much larger clone, this may be a read error. The chain combines TRBV7-9 with TRBJ1-5; the D is unclear. The CDR3 length is 14 residues. Germline CDR1 SEHNR, CDR2 FQNEAQ (reference sequence). Here the CDR3 DNA reads TGTGCCAGCAGCTTAGGAACTGACAATCATCCCCAGCATTTT. Translating gives CASSLGTDNHPQHF.

By sample fraction, this clonotype is medium-sized (0.01 to 0.1%). The chain has TRBV20-1 and TRBJ2-3, with 11 bases fitting TRBD2. With V trimmed by 6 bases and J by 0 bases, 5 bases remained unmatched. Per germline, CDR1 DFQATT and CDR2 SNEGSKA (reference sequence). CDR3 length: 15 amino acids. The chain's CDR3 is CSAGLAGGSTDTQYF. Written as DNA, the CDR3 is TGCAGTGCCGGCTTAGCGGGGGGGAGCACAGATACGCAGTATTTT.

About this clonotype itself: A much larger clone lies a single base off, so this may be a read error. The genes are TRBV5-1 and TRBJ1-6; D may be TRBD1 (5 bases). CDR3 length equals 16 residues. Germline V gives CDR1 SGHRS, CDR2 YFSETQ. DNA of the CDR3: TGCGCCAGCAGCTTGGAGCGTCAGGGTTTAAATTCACCCATCCACTTT. Its translation: CASSLERQGLNSPIHF.

This clonotype ranks as medium-sized. The chain is built from TRBV2 and TRBJ1-2, with D uncertain. Germline values: CDR1 SNHLY, CDR2 FYNNEI. There are 15 residues in the CDR3. V was pared by 1 base and J by 4 bases, with 13 bases between. In DNA form, the CDR3 reads TGTGCCAGCAGTGAAGAGCGCCCCAGTCTCTATGGCTACACCTTC. Amino acid sequence: CASSEERPSLYGYTF.

This clonotype is labeled medium-sized (0.01 to 0.1%). The chain combines TRBV20-1 with TRBJ1-6; 7 bases agree with TRBD1. Trimming at V came to 6 bases and at J to 10 bases, leaving 9 bases not matched to a gene. The CDR3 has 13 residues. CDR1 DFQATT and CDR2 SNEGSKA come from the germline V gene (reference sequence). In DNA, the CDR3 is TGCAGTGCATCGACAGGGATTCGGTCACCCCTCCACTTT. As protein: CSASTGIRSPLHF.

This clonotype is large within its sample. This chain uses TRBV6-5 with TRBJ1-1; tentative D call: TRBD1 (6 bases). The V end lost 6 bases, the J end lost 3 bases, and 17 bases lay between the germline ends. This CDR3 has 15 amino acids. The germline V gene has CDR1 MNHEY and CDR2 SVGAGI. CDR3 in amino acids: CASRDRWGGYTEAFF. The CDR3 nucleotides read TGTGCCAGCAGAGACAGGTGGGGGGGGTACACTGAAGCTTTCTTT.

This rearrangement joins TRBV11-2 to TRBJ1-3; no clear D gene. The germline V gene has CDR1 SGHAT and CDR2 FQNNGV. CDR3 length: 14 residues. V lost 3 bases and J lost 1, with 7 bases in between. For the CDR3, the DNA is TGTGCCAGCAGCTTTGGCGTATCTGGAAACACCATATATTTT. Protein product: CASSFGVSGNTIYF.

The V call is TRBV20-1, the J call TRBJ1-5, with TRBD1 identical over 10 bases. This CDR3 has 14 residues. Germline loops: CDR1 DFQATT, CDR2 SNEGSKA (reference sequence). Trimming cost V 0 bases and J 6 bases; bases outside gene matches: 2. The CDR3 loop reads CSAREGTGAQPQHF. The CDR3 bases are TGCAGTGCTAGAGAGGGGACAGGGGCTCAGCCCCAGCATTTT.

In its sample, this clonotype is medium-sized. This rearrangement joins TRBV7-9 to TRBJ2-7; 7 nucleotides match TRBD1. This CDR3 contains 14 residues. V shed 3 bases, J shed 5 bases, and the junction held 7 bases outside the gene matches. CDR1 and CDR2 (germline): SEHNR, FQNEAQ (reference sequence). The CDR3 is CASSFPTGYNEQYF. The CDR3 bases are TGTGCCAGCAGCTTCCCGACAGGGTACAACGAGCAGTACTTC.

By proportion, this clonotype is medium-sized (0.01 to 0.1%). The chain combines TRBV20-1 with TRBJ2-7; maybe TRBD2 (6 bases). Deletions cut 0 bases from V and 1 base from J, with 16 bases between. Germline V lookup: CDR1 DFQATT, CDR2 SNEGSKA (reference sequence). CDR3 length equals 16 residues. The CDR3 DNA reads TGCAGTGCTAGAGATCTGGGCGGGGCCAGGTCCTACGAGCAGTACTTC. Translating gives CSARDLGGARSYEQYF.

This rearrangement joins TRBV27 to TRBJ1-5; the D gene is possibly TRBD1 (5 bases). CDR1 and CDR2 (germline): MNHEY, SMNVEV (reference sequence). This CDR3 spans 13 amino acids. The germline V and J ends were trimmed by 8 bases and 6 bases, with 14 bases remaining between them. The CDR3 bases are TGTGCCAGCGGACCGACAGTGGGTCAGCCCCAGCATTTT. This codes for CASGPTVGQPQHF.

This clonotype is labeled as large. The chain uses TRBV6-2 or TRBV6-3 and TRBJ1-1; 8 bases are shared with TRBD1. The trim removed 7 bases at V and 4 bases at J, leaving 5 bases unmatched. This CDR3 is built from 13 residues. Germline V gene lookup returns CDR1 MNHEY and CDR2 SVGEGT. CDR3: CASNFQGATEAFF. The CDR3 DNA is TGTGCCAGCAACTTTCAGGGGGCCACTGAAGCTTTCTTT.

This clonotype has just a few counts. The chain couples TRBV7-2 to TRBJ2-7; D is perhaps TRBD2 (5 bases). Germline V gives CDR1 SGHTA, CDR2 FQGNSA. The V gene lost 7 bases and the J gene lost 4 bases, with 20 bases spanning the gap. The CDR3 sequence is 15 residues long. The CDR3 is CASTPELGAGYEQYF. The CDR3 region has the DNA TGTGCCAGCACCCCGGAACTAGGCGCTGGGTACGAGCAGTACTTC. Based on the CDR3 plus reference TRBV7-2 and TRBJ2-7, the full variable domain is GAGVSQSPSNKVTEKGKDVELRCDPISGHTALYWYRQSLGQGLEFLIYFQGNSAPDKSGLPSDRFSAERTGGSVSTLTIQRTQQEDSAVYLCASTPELGAGYEQYFGPGTRLTVT.